This T cell receptor beta chain comes out of a study of CD8 T cells in ankylosing spondylitis. J was trimmed by 5 bases and V by 6 bases; bases with no gene match: 9. The CDR3 extends over 13 amino acids. Germline-derived CDR1 and CDR2 are DFQATT and SNEGSKA (reference sequence). Quantitative 5'-RACE was performed with molecular barcodes, and it yielded the TCR beta libraries. MiXCR was run by TCRdb on the 5' RACE reads, yielding one entry per CDR3 protein. The sample records about 540,000 distinct CDR3 sequences, approximately 12% being singletons. This clonotype was recorded at least ten times. The antigen is undetermined. The study, taken as a whole, reports: Clones linked to the disease showed a CD8+ phenotype. They occurred at relatively low frequencies in peripheral blood. Seemingly characteristic of ankylosing spondylitis blood was a TCR beta motif consisting of under 10 highly homologous variants.

This chain connects TRBV20-1 to TRBJ1-2, with 7 bases identical to TRBD1. The specimen sequenced was blood, either unsorted or a sorted T cell fraction (not recorded which). This TCR derives from a male donor with ankylosing spondylitis. The DNA of the CDR3 is TGCAGTGCCACGACAGGGTTAAGTTATGGCTACACCTTC. This sequence encodes CSATTGLSYGYTF.